One sample yielded the 3 T cell receptor beta chains listed below, sequenced in a study of T cells in Graves' hyperthyroidism and ophthalmopathy (dated by TCRdb to between 2019 and 2020). Library preparation was by multiplex PCR. Sequencing was performed on an Illumina HiSeq 2000. Amplification of TCR beta CDR3 regions was carried out from RNA transcripts. For the first round of RT-PCR on the TCR CDR3, the HTBI primer set was used together with the Qiagen OneStep RT-PCR kit. The public reads were reprocessed in TCRdb via fastp at Q25 and MiXCR, keeping in-frame beta chains. CDR3 protein duplicates are merged, each entry listing the most common genes and DNA. The sample profile shows fewer than 650,000 distinct CDR3 sequences; 14% of them were found once. The ten largest clones take up more than 5% of the sample. Sequenced sample: blood. The receptor source for this set is a young woman with Graves' hyperthyroidism that later progressed to Graves' ophthalmopathy.

There are a few counts of this clonotype. The chain links TRBV19 to TRBJ2-1, with D possibly TRBD2 on 6 matching bases. The CDR3 runs 17 residues. V was trimmed by 3 bases and J by 3 bases, leaving 18 bases between them. Germline V gene data show CDR1 as LNHDA and CDR2 as SQIVND (reference sequence). The CDR3 is CASSMGFGEAGYNEQFF. CDR3 nucleotide sequence: TGTGCCAGTAGTATGGGTTTCGGGGAGGCGGGCTACAATGAGCAGTTCTTC.

This clonotype turned up a few times. In DNA, the CDR3 is TGTGCCAGCAGCTTAGGGGCTAGCAAAAACATTCAGTACTTC. It is translated as CASSLGASKNIQYF. The rearrangement joins TRBV7-9 to TRBJ2-4; D remains unclear. CDR3 size: 14 residues. The germline V gene has CDR1 SEHNR and CDR2 FQNEAQ (reference sequence). The ends were cut back, 1 base at V and 3 bases at J, with 7 bases in the middle.

Worth noting for this clonotype: The junction departs from the called germline gene at one end, perhaps through a read error. For the CDR3, the DNA is TGTGTCAGCTCACCAGTGGGGGCAGATACGCAGTATTTT. Translated: CVSSPVGADTQYF. V usage is TRBV18 and J usage is TRBJ2-3; D tentatively fits TRBD1 or TRBD2 (5 bases each). Germline CDR1 KGHSH, CDR2 LQKENI. The CDR3 is made up of 13 amino acids.